The 2 T cell receptor beta chains reported below all come from one sample, sequenced in a study of T cell responses to AZD1222 COVID-19 vaccine. Here immunoSEQ multiplex PCR was the method, and the copy in TCRdb shows in-frame clones only, minus some. The sample holds about 150,000 clones, roughly 90% seen once. Sequenced here: peripheral blood, sampled on day 0 of AZD1222 vaccination. The receptors originated from an adult in good health.

This rearrangement joins TRBV3-1 (or the pseudogene TRBV3-2) to TRBJ1-5; D unclear. The V end was cut by 3 bases, the J end by 2 bases, with 20 bases between. CDR1 and CDR2 (germline): LGHDT, YNNKEL (reference sequence). The CDR3 sequence is 18 residues long. The CDR3 here is CASSHGSSQRIGNQPQHF. The CDR3 region has the DNA TGTGCCAGCAGCCATGGGAGTTCGCAAAGGATTGGCAATCAGCCCCAGCATTTT.

The chain carries TRBV24-1 and TRBJ2-7; D not certain. The CDR3 runs 13 residues. Germline CDR1 is KGHDR and CDR2 is SFDVKD. Between the trimmed V and J ends, which lost 4 bases and 3 bases, there was a span of 9 bases. DNA for the CDR3: TGTGCCACCAGTGACCCCCAAGGCTACGAGCAGTACTTC. This sequence encodes CATSDPQGYEQYF.